One and the same sample provided the 12 T cell receptor beta chains below, sequenced in a study of human T cells and chemical hapten exposure. TCRdb reanalysed the RACE reads using MiXCR and keeps one entry per CDR3 protein. The sample consists of 70,000 to 80,000 distinct CDR3 sequences, more than 30% of them appearing once. This sample's time point: patch test 1, 2 weeks after DPC sensitization. The treatment is: therapeutic diphenylcyclopropenone sensitization with weekly scalp DPC. This material consisted of whole blood, taken in connection with sensitization to the hapten diphenylcyclopropenone (DPC). These TCRs come from a man aged 40-50 years with alopecia areata. Some clones in this sample may be carry-over from other donors' samples.

This clonotype showed up many times. The chain combines TRBV14 with TRBJ1-2, with D uncertain. Between the trimmed V and J ends, which lost 1 base and 8 bases, there was a span of 8 bases. Germline CDR1 SGHDN, CDR2 FVKESK. The CDR3 spans 12 residues. DNA for the CDR3: TGTGCCAGCAGCCAAGCCGCTGGGGGCTACACCTTC. Residues: CASSQAAGGYTF.

This clonotype was detected a few times. The gene calls are TRBV5-4 and TRBJ2-7; 8 positions agree with TRBD2. The CDR3 contains 16 residues. V gave up 4 bases and J gave up 3 bases; unmatched junction bases: 12. Germline CDR1 is SGHNT and CDR2 is YYREEE (reference sequence). CDR3 sequence reads: CASSPGGGRSLYEQYF. The CDR3 bases are TGTGCCAGCAGCCCTGGGGGCGGGAGGTCCCTCTACGAGCAGTACTTC.

The chain couples TRBV12-3 or TRBV12-4 to TRBJ2-7, with unresolved D. The germline V and J ends were trimmed by 0 bases and 3 bases, with 9 bases remaining between them. The CDR3 is made up of 14 amino acids. Written as DNA, the CDR3 is TGTGCCAGCAGTTTAGCGTCACAGAACTACGAGCAGTACTTC. Translating it yields CASSLASQNYEQYF.

This clonotype was found a few times. The chain recombines TRBV4-2 with TRBJ1-5; D unclear. The CDR3 covers 16 residues. Between the trimmed V and J ends, which lost 0 bases and 4 bases, there was a span of 13 bases. The germline gives CDR1 LGHNA, CDR2 YNFKEQ. CDR3 DNA sequence: TGTGCCAGCAGCCAAGATCCGGGCAGCTTAAATCAGCCCCAGCATTTT. Translating it yields CASSQDPGSLNQPQHF.

CDR3 nucleotides: TGTGCCAGCAGCCAAGATCAGGGGACGGGGTCCTACGAGCAGTACTTC. Translated, it gives CASSQDQGTGSYEQYF. The rearrangement joins TRBV3-1 to TRBJ2-7; weak D call: TRBD1 (6 bases). The CDR3 has 16 amino acids. V dropped 0 bases and J dropped 1 base, with 13 bases sitting between them. The germline V gene encodes CDR1 LGHDT and CDR2 YNNKEL (reference sequence).

The chain has TRBV9 and TRBJ1-3; weak D call: TRBD1 (5 bases). V was cut by 4 bases and J by 2 bases, with 13 bases left in between. CDR1 is SGDLS and CDR2 is YYNGEE in the germline V gene. This CDR3 is built from 15 residues. The CDR3 DNA reads TGTGCCAGCAGCCCGGAGGGGATTGCTGGAAACACCATATATTTT. It yields the protein CASSPEGIAGNTIYF. Using reference TRBV9 and TRBJ1-3 for the parts outside the CDR3, the full variable domain is DSGVTQTPKHLITATGQRVTLRCSPRSGDLSVYWYQQSLDQGLQFLIQYYNGEERAKGNILERFSAQQFPDLHSELNLSSLELGDSALYFCASSPEGIAGNTIYFGEGSWLTVV.

The J gene is TRBJ1-5, the V gene TRBV20-1; possible D gene TRBD1, 6 bases. The CDR3 runs 17 residues. V gave up 0 bases and J gave up 0 bases, with 15 bases separating them. Germline V gene lookup returns CDR1 DFQATT and CDR2 SNEGSKA (reference sequence). The CDR3 nucleotides read TGCAGTGCTAGAGATCAGGGGACGGCCTATAGCAATCAGCCCCAGCATTTT. Amino acid sequence: CSARDQGTAYSNQPQHF.

This clonotype was seen only a few times. The gene calls are TRBV20-1 and TRBJ1-5, with a tentative D call TRBD1 (5 bases). The V gene's germline CDR1 is DFQATT and CDR2 SNEGSKA (reference sequence). V was pared by 0 bases and J by 0 bases, with 9 bases between. This CDR3 has 15 amino acids. Written as DNA, the CDR3 is TGCAGTGCTAGAGATTCAGGGTATAGCAATCAGCCCCAGCATTTT. Amino acid sequence: CSARDSGYSNQPQHF.

Written as DNA, the CDR3 is TGTGCCAGCGTGAGTACAGGCCCAATGTGGGTCGCTGAAGCTTTCTTT. Translated: CASVSTGPMWVAEAFF. The chain uses TRBV28 and TRBJ1-1, with TRBD1 as a possible D gene (5 bases). The germline V and J ends were trimmed by 8 bases and 6 bases, with 25 bases remaining between them. This CDR3 has 16 amino acids. The germline gives CDR1 MDHEN, CDR2 SYDVKM.

This sequence joins TRBV4-2 and TRBJ2-7, with 7 nucleotides matching TRBD2. This CDR3 has 15 residues. The germline V gene has CDR1 LGHNA and CDR2 YNFKEQ. The V segment lost 1 base and the J segment 3 bases; nucleotides outside the gene matches: 6. As DNA, the CDR3 is TGTGCCAGCAGCCAAGTCCAAACTAGCGACTACGAGCAGTACTTC. Amino acids: CASSQVQTSDYEQYF.

The sample holds one count of this clonotype. The CDR3 DNA sequence: TGTGCCAGCAGTTATACGCGCGGGGGAAACACCATATATTTT. Translation: CASSYTRGGNTIYF. The rearrangement uses TRBV27 and TRBJ1-3; D is undetermined. V gave up 4 bases and J gave up 4 bases, with 11 bases separating them. The CDR3 has 14 residues. Germline CDR1 is MNHEY and CDR2 is SMNVEV (reference sequence).

A word on this clonotype: With a much larger clone just one base away, this may be a read error. This chain's CDR3 is CASSFGTGNQPQHF. CDR3 nucleotides: TGTGCCAGCAGTTTCGGGACAGGCAATCAGCCCCAGCATTTT. The chain joins TRBV27 to TRBJ1-5; 7 nucleotides agree with TRBD1. Germline CDR1 MNHEY, CDR2 SMNVEV (reference sequence). V dropped 3 bases and J dropped 2; count of bases not matched to a gene: 1. This CDR3 has 14 residues.